The 18 T cell receptor beta chains listed next were all sequenced from one sample in a study of control samples from healthy donors and cancer patients. Profiled with immunoSEQ multiplex PCR; TCRdb holds only in-frame clones, not every one. Of 60,000 to 75,000 clones in the sample, roughly 86% are singletons; the top ten hold under 3%. Material: PBMCs. These receptors were collected from a woman aged 45-59 years with head and neck cancer.

CDR3 region: CAISADREDTGELFF. CDR3 nucleotide sequence: TGTGCCATCAGCGCCGACAGGGAGGACACCGGGGAGCTGTTTTTT. The genes are TRBV10-3 and TRBJ2-2; perhaps TRBD1 as D (7 bases). The germline gives CDR1 ENHRY, CDR2 SYGVKD. The CDR3 is 15 residues long. V was cut by 6 bases and J by 3 bases, with 14 bases left in between.

This sequence joins TRBV7-3 and TRBJ2-1; TRBD1 aligns across 9 bases. The CDR3 has 15 amino acids. The germline V gene has CDR1 SGHTA and CDR2 FQGTGA. Trimming took 5 bases from V and 3 from J; bases not matched to a gene: 5. DNA of the CDR3: TGTGCCAGCAGCCCCCGGGACAGGGACTACAATGAGCAGTTCTTC. This codes for CASSPRDRDYNEQFF.

This chain joins TRBV21-1 and TRBJ1-4; the table's D call TRBD1 went unverified against the DNA. TRBV21-1 is a recognized pseudogene. The CDR3 is 13 amino acids. CDR3 amino acids: CASGDREGEKLFF. The CDR3 nucleotides read TGTGCCAGCGGGGACAGGGAGGGCGAAAAACTGTTTTTT.

V usage is TRBV29-1 and J usage is TRBJ1-1; unclear D gene. Germline assignment: CDR1 SQVTM and CDR2 ANQGSEA. Trimming removed 4 bases from V and 1 base from J, with 10 bases in between. The CDR3 is 13 residues long. Here the CDR3 DNA reads TGCAGCGTTGGTCTCAGAAGGAACACTGAAGCTTTCTTT. It is translated as CSVGLRRNTEAFF.

This chain uses TRBV3-1 (or the pseudogene TRBV3-2) with TRBJ1-2; TRBD1 might be the D (6 bases). The germline CDR1 and CDR2 sequences are LGHDT and YNNKEL (reference sequence). The CDR3 is 15 residues long. V lost 10 bases and J lost 4, with 22 bases in between. The CDR3 region is CATQGGGGIAYGYTF. CDR3 DNA: TGTGCCACACAGGGAGGTGGGGGAATTGCCTATGGCTACACCTTC.

As for this clone: Other DNA sequences in this specimen translate into the identical CDR3. The V gene is TRBV3-1 (or the pseudogene TRBV3-2), the J gene TRBJ1-5, with D unresolved. The CDR3 is 13 amino acids. Trimming removed 3 bases from V and 3 bases from J, with 6 bases in between. In germline, CDR1 is LGHDT, CDR2 YNNKEL (reference sequence). The DNA of the CDR3 is TGTGCCAGCAGCCAGGCCGACAATCAGCCCCAGCATTTT. Protein product: CASSQADNQPQHF.

This chain connects TRBV19 to TRBJ1-2, with D perhaps TRBD1 (6 bases). The CDR3 is made up of 14 amino acids. The V gene lost 10 bases and the J gene lost 0 bases, with 15 bases spanning the gap. CDR1 and CDR2 from the germline V gene are LNHDA and SQIVND (reference sequence). CDR3 sequence reads: CATGPDRTNYGYTF. CDR3 bases: TGTGCCACTGGGCCTGACAGGACTAACTATGGCTACACCTTC.

The chain couples TRBV10-3 to TRBJ1-2; TRBD1 aligns across 8 bases. Losses at the gene ends were 3 bases for V and 6 bases for J; bases not matched to a gene: 3. The CDR3 runs to 13 residues. The germline V gene encodes CDR1 ENHRY and CDR2 SYGVKD. The CDR3 sequence: CAISDRGQDGYTF. In DNA form, the CDR3 reads TGTGCCATCAGTGACAGGGGGCAGGATGGCTACACCTTC.

The gene calls are TRBV10-2 and TRBJ1-6; no reliable D call. Germline values: CDR1 WSHSY, CDR2 SAAADI. The CDR3 extends over 14 amino acids. Trimming removed 0 bases from V and 7 bases from J, with 7 bases in between. This CDR3 is CASSESSGNSPLHF. The DNA of the CDR3 is TGCGCCAGCAGTGAGTCGAGTGGAAATTCACCCCTCCACTTT.

This chain links TRBV13 with TRBJ2-7; D is ambiguous. V was trimmed by 4 bases and J by 0 bases, leaving 13 bases between them. The germline CDR1 and CDR2 sequences are PRHDT and FYEKMQ (reference sequence). The CDR3 consists of 15 residues. CDR3 amino acids: CASSSPTQSSYEQYF. DNA for the CDR3: TGTGCCAGCAGCTCTCCGACCCAATCCTCCTACGAGCAGTACTTC.

This chain joins TRBV6-2 or TRBV6-3 and TRBJ2-1; no firm D call. The V gene's germline CDR1 is MNHEY and CDR2 SVGEGT. Trimming left V 0 bases short and J 6 bases short, with 9 bases between. This CDR3 has 14 amino acids. The CDR3 nucleotides are TGTGCCAGCAGTTACTCTCGGACGGGCAATGAGCAGTTCTTC. Amino acids: CASSYSRTGNEQFF.

This sequence joins TRBV7-8 and TRBJ1-1; D is unresolved. Trimming removed 4 bases at V and 0 bases at J, with 12 bases between. Germline lookup yields CDR1 SGHVS and CDR2 FQNEAQ. The CDR3 is 15 residues long. The CDR3 loop reads CASSSQGRMNTEAFF. The CDR3 region has the DNA TGTGCCAGCAGCTCCCAAGGACGGATGAACACTGAAGCTTTCTTT.

The chain is built from TRBV28 and TRBJ1-2; 7 bases fit TRBD1. The CDR3 is 14 amino acids. The V segment lost 7 bases and the J segment 4 bases; nucleotides outside the gene matches: 9. From germline, CDR1 is MDHEN and CDR2 SYDVKM. The CDR3 is CASKQGGQAYGYTF. The CDR3 nucleotides read TGTGCCAGCAAACAAGGTGGACAGGCCTATGGCTACACCTTC.

The rearrangement joins TRBV7-9 to TRBJ2-5, with 8 bases fitting TRBD2. The V gene's germline CDR1 is SEHNR and CDR2 FQNEAQ (reference sequence). The CDR3 runs to 11 residues. V gave up 5 bases and J gave up 11 bases; unmatched junction bases: 4. The CDR3 bases are TGTGCCAGCAGCCGTAGCGGGGAGCAGTACTTC. This sequence encodes CASSRSGEQYF.

This sequence joins TRBV29-1 and TRBJ2-3, with D maybe TRBD2 (6 bases). Per the germline V gene, CDR1 is SQVTM and CDR2 is ANQGSEA. The CDR3 covers 16 residues. V shed 3 bases and J shed 3 bases, with 19 bases lying between them. The CDR3 nucleotides read TGCAGCGTTGACGCGCGGGGCGAGTCCGGAACAGATACGCAGTATTTT. Amino acid sequence: CSVDARGESGTDTQYF.

About this clone itself: Other nucleotide sequences in the sample specify the same CDR3. The genes are TRBV18 and TRBJ2-7, with a weak D call TRBD2 (5 bases). The CDR3 consists of 17 residues. Germline CDR1 is KGHSH and CDR2 is LQKENI. V was trimmed by 1 base and J by 0 bases, leaving 16 bases between them. CDR3 sequence reads: CASSPLPGGRSSYEQYF. The CDR3 DNA is TGTGCCAGCTCACCACTCCCCGGCGGGCGGAGCTCCTACGAGCAGTACTTC.

In nucleotides, the CDR3 is TGTGCCAGCAGCTTAATCTGGCAAGAGACCCAGTACTTC. Its protein product is CASSLIWQETQYF. The rearrangement joins TRBV7-3 to TRBJ2-5; unclear D gene. Germline CDR1 is SGHTA and CDR2 is FQGTGA. CDR3 length equals 13 residues. V was clipped by 1 base and J by 2 bases, with 5 bases between them. Supplemented by reference TRBV7-3 and TRBJ2-5, the full variable domain reads GAGVSQTPSNKVTEKGKYVELRCDPISGHTALYWYRQSLGQGPEFLIYFQGTGAADDSGLPNDRFFAVRPEGSVSTLKIQRTERGDSAVYLCASSLIWQETQYFGPGTRLLVL.

In its sample, this clone was seen a few times. The V gene is TRBV29-1, the J gene TRBJ1-2; 8 positions match TRBD1. This CDR3 has 14 amino acids. V dropped 3 bases and J dropped 0; count of bases not matched to a gene: 3. Germline-derived CDR1 and CDR2 are SQVTM and ANQGSEA. Written as DNA, the CDR3 is TGCAGCGTTGACACGGGACAGGCTAACTATGGCTACACCTTC. Translating gives CSVDTGQANYGYTF. The full variable domain, its missing parts supplied by reference TRBV29-1 and TRBJ1-2, is SAVISQKPSRDICQRGTSLTIQCQVDSQVTMMFWYRQQPGQSLTLIATANQGSEATYESGFVIDKFPISRPNLTFSTLTVSNMSPEDSSIYLCSVDTGQANYGYTFGSGTRLTVV.